This T cell receptor (beta chain) came from a study of high-grade serous ovarian cancer treatment subgroups. About the research overall: On average, just over 14,000 reads and about 6,800 unique TCR beta rearrangements were obtained per sample. Findings of the study overall: Tumors within one patient showed repertoire similarity of about 0.095 to 0.79.

A few counts support this clone. Its antigen is as yet unknown. The data were produced by immunoSEQ multiplex PCR, yet TCRdb's version contains in-frame clones alone and is incomplete. The sample has about 8,000 clones; 62% are singletons. The length of the CDR3 is 14 residues. Trimming shortened V by 3 bases and J by 4 bases, and 9 bases separated the two germline ends. CDR1 is SGHTA and CDR2 is FQGNSA in the germline V gene. The tumor samples were collected prior to definitive surgery or chemotherapy. The chain is built from TRBV7-2 and TRBJ2-2, with D maybe TRBD2 (5 bases). The origin of this receptor is a human donor with high-grade serous ovarian cancer. The sequenced material came from tumor tissue. CDR3 bases: TGTGCCAGCAGCTTGTTGGGAGTCACCGGGGAGCTGTTTTTT. This translates into CASSLLGVTGELFF.